This T cell receptor beta chain derives from a study of technical replicates of blood from several donors. Generated by immunoSEQ multiplex PCR, the TCRdb table keeps only in-frame clones and is missing some. The table includes about 66,000 clones, roughly 90% detected once. The CDR3 sequence is 14 residues long. Germline loops: CDR1 SQVTM, CDR2 ANQGSEA. V lost 2 bases and J 4 bases, leaving 14 bases between the germline ends. The V gene is TRBV29-1, the J gene TRBJ2-5, with a tentative D call TRBD1 (5 bases). What was sequenced was PBMCs. The sequence derives from a human donor in good health. Some clones in this sample may be carry-over from other donors' samples. The CDR3 is CSVELSGKRETQYF. CDR3 in DNA: TGCAGCGTTGAATTATCAGGGAAGAGAGAGACCCAGTACTTC. The full variable domain, completed using reference TRBV29-1 and TRBJ2-5, is SAVISQKPSRDICQRGTSLTIQCQVDSQVTMMFWYRQQPGQSLTLIATANQGSEATYESGFVIDKFPISRPNLTFSTLTVSNMSPEDSSIYLCSVELSGKRETQYFGPGTRLLVL.